Listed below are T cell receptor beta chains from one sample, sequenced in a study of radiation and T cells in renal cell carcinoma. Generated by immunoSEQ multiplex PCR, the TCRdb table keeps only in-frame clones and is missing some. The sample holds fewer than 55,000 clones, 80% seen once. The material sequenced was blood, taken from a patient whose treatment included radiotherapy and nephrectomy. Receptors were obtained from a woman in her sixties or seventies with renal cell carcinoma. CDR3s include the opening cysteine and the closing phenylalanine or tryptophan. D genes are given only for firm matches. The size entry is marked missing in some rows and otherwise reads once, few, many or a size class.

j_call	clone_size	v_call	d_call	cdr3_aa	cdr3_nt
TRBJ2-3	NA	TRBV18	TRBD2	CASSPIGTTSTDTQYF	TGTGCCAGCTCACCAATCGGGACTACTAGCACAGATACGCAGTATTTT
TRBJ2-7	NA	TRBV7-2	NA	CASSVWGPQGSYEQYF	TGTGCCAGCAGCGTATGGGGCCCACAGGGCTCCTACGAGCAGTACTTC
TRBJ2-3	NA	TRBV13	TRBD2	CASSPRGGGTDTQYF	TGTGCCAGCAGCCCACGGGGGGGAGGCACAGATACGCAGTATTTT
TRBJ1-4	NA	TRBV18	NA	CASSPQTTNEKLFF	TGTGCCAGCTCACCCCAGACAACTAATGAAAAACTGTTTTTT
TRBJ2-7	NA	TRBV2	TRBD1	CASSEGTGPSYEQYF	TGTGCCAGCAGTGAAGGGACAGGGCCCTCCTACGAGCAGTACTTC
TRBJ1-4	NA	TRBV6-6	TRBD1	CASKAGTGEEKLFF	TGTGCCAGCAAAGCCGGGACAGGGGAAGAAAAACTGTTTTTT
TRBJ2-1	NA	TRBV2	NA	CASSEVNEQFF	TGTGCCAGCAGTGAAGTAAATGAGCAGTTCTTC
TRBJ2-7	NA	TRBV6-6	NA	CASSPEGGASYEQYF	TGTGCCAGCAGCCCCGAGGGGGGGGCTTCCTACGAGCAGTACTTC
TRBJ2-2	NA	TRBV14	TRBD1	CASSQDRVQGKDTGELFF	TGTGCCAGCAGCCAAGATCGTGTACAGGGGAAGGACACCGGGGAGCTGTTTTTT
TRBJ2-3	NA	TRBV30	TRBD2	CAWSPGAGVRTQYF	TGTGCCTGGAGTCCGGGAGCGGGAGTACGTACGCAGTATTTT
TRBJ2-7	NA	TRBV9	NA	CASSIFSSAIPYEQYF	TGTGCCAGCAGCATCTTCTCTAGCGCGATCCCCTACGAGCAGTACTTC
TRBJ2-7	NA	TRBV5-6	NA	CASSLGTLPYEQYF	TGTGCCAGCAGCTTGGGGACTCTCCCCTACGAGCAGTACTTC
TRBJ1-3	NA	TRBV19	NA	CASSWTANSGNTIYF	TGTGCCAGTAGTTGGACGGCCAACTCTGGAAACACCATATATTTT
TRBJ1-3	NA	TRBV7-6	NA	CASTLRHLSGNTIYF	TGTGCCAGCACCCTACGACACCTCTCTGGAAACACCATATATTTT
TRBJ2-7	NA	TRBV5-4	TRBD1	CASSPGTGGYEQYF	TGTGCCAGCAGCCCCGGGACAGGGGGGTACGAGCAGTACTTC
TRBJ2-1	NA	TRBV7-9	NA	CASSLTTYNEQFF	TGTGCCAGCAGCTTAACTACCTACAATGAGCAGTTCTTC
TRBJ1-3	few	TRBV27	NA	CASSLSGGSGNTIYF	TGTGCCAGCAGTTTATCTGGAGGGTCTGGAAACACCATATATTTT
TRBJ1-3	NA	TRBV19	NA	CASTRTAGNTIYF	TGTGCCAGTACCAGGACGGCTGGAAACACCATATATTTT
TRBJ2-3	NA	TRBV4-3	TRBD2	CASSQTSGLADTQYF	TGCGCCAGCAGCCAGACTAGCGGGTTAGCAGATACGCAGTATTTT
TRBJ1-1	NA	TRBV4-1	NA	CASSQEARRYTEAFF	TGCGCCAGCAGCCAAGAGGCCCGGCGGTACACTGAAGCTTTCTTT
TRBJ2-3	NA	TRBV10-2	TRBD2	CASNPNRAGGPDTQYF	TGCGCCAGCAACCCGAACAGGGCGGGGGGCCCAGATACGCAGTATTTT
TRBJ2-7	NA	TRBV19	TRBD2	CASSRPGLAGAYEQYF	TGTGCCAGTAGTAGGCCGGGACTAGCGGGAGCTTACGAGCAGTACTTC
TRBJ2-2	NA	TRBV9	TRBD1	CASSSTGRTGELFF	TGTGCCAGCAGCTCGACAGGGCGGACCGGGGAGCTGTTTTTT
TRBJ2-1	NA	TRBV5-4	TRBD2	CASSLDRTSVNEQFF	TGTGCCAGCAGCTTGGATAGGACTAGCGTTAATGAGCAGTTCTTC
TRBJ2-7	NA	TRBV19	TRBD1	CASSPTRQGYEQYF	TGTGCCAGTAGTCCCACACGACAGGGCTACGAGCAGTACTTC
TRBJ2-7	NA	TRBV7-2	TRBD2	CASSFGLAVSYEQYF	TGTGCCAGCAGCTTCGGACTAGCGGTGTCCTACGAGCAGTACTTC
TRBJ2-5	NA	TRBV2	NA	CASNGEGLGTETQYF	TGTGCCAGCAATGGTGAGGGCCTGGGGACGGAGACCCAGTACTTC
TRBJ2-1	NA	TRBV4-3	TRBD2	CASSQLASGSVNEQFF	TGCGCCAGCAGCCAGCTTGCTAGCGGGAGTGTTAATGAGCAGTTCTTC
TRBJ1-1	NA	TRBV9	NA	CASSVERDLLTEAFF	TGTGCCAGCAGCGTAGAACGGGATCTCCTCACTGAAGCTTTCTTT
TRBJ1-1	NA	TRBV7-3	TRBD1	CASSWGQGNTEAFF	TGTGCCAGCAGCTGGGGACAGGGGAACACTGAAGCTTTCTTT
TRBJ2-2	few	TRBV12-5	NA	CASGPPRSGELFF	TGTGCTAGTGGTCCCCCCAGGTCCGGGGAGCTGTTTTTT
TRBJ2-3	many	TRBV4-2	NA	CASSLRLSYRTDTQYF	TGTGCCAGCAGCCTGCGTCTCTCCTACCGCACAGATACGCAGTATTTT